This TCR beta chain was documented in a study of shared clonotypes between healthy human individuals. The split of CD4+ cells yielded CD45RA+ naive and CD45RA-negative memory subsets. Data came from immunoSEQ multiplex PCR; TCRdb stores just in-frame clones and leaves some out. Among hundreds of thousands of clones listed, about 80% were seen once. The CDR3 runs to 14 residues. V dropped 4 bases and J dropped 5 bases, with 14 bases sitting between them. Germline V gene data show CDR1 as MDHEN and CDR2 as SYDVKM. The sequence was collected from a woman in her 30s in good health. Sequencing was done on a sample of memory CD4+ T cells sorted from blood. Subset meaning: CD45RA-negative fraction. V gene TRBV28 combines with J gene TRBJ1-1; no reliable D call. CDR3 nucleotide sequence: TGTGCCAGCAGTTCTAATAACTTGGGAACTGAAGCTTTCTTT. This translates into CASSSNNLGTEAFF. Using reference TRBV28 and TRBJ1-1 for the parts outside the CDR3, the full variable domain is DVKVTQSSRYLVKRTGEKVFLECVQDMDHENMFWYRQDPGLGLRLIYFSYDVKMKEKGDIPEGYSVSREKKERFSLILESASTNQTSMYLCASSSNNLGTEAFFGQGTRLTVV.